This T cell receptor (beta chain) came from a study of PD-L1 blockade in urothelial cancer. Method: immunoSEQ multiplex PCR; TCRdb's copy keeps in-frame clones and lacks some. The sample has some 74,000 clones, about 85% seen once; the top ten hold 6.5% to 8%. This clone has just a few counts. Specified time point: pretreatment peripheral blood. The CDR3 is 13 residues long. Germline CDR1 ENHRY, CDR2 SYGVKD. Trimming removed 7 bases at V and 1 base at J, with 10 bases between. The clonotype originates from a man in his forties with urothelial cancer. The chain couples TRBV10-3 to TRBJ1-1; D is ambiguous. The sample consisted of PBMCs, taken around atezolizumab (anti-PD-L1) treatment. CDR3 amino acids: CAIKRAENTEAFF. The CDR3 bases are TGTGCCATCAAGAGGGCAGAGAACACTGAAGCTTTCTTT.